This T cell receptor beta chain comes out of a study of CXCR3-negative and CXCR3-positive naive CD8 T cells. Study in general: The total count of TRB reads reached 130 million to 150 million, and each library contributed about 1.5 +/- 0.3 million. Whole-study results and caveats: The study found more hydrophobic TRB CDR3s in CXCR3-positive naive cells than in CXCR3-negative naive cells. Similar levels of surface CD5 were seen between naive subsets; TCR strength was inferred from TRB CDR3 properties.

The germline V gene has CDR1 SQVTM and CDR2 ANQGSEA. The CDR3 contains 13 residues. All CD8+ T cell subsets were sorted in triplicate at hundreds of thousands of cells each. UMI-labeled 5' RACE yielded the TRB cDNA libraries. TCRdb re-called the 5' RACE reads and catalogs CDR3 proteins one per entry, DNA excluded. This sample's table reports roughly 7,300 distinct CDR3 sequences. Frequency places this clonotype as medium-sized. Its antigen is still unknown. Sequencing input: naive CXCR3+ CD8+ T cells from blood. The sample's subset: CD45RO-CCR7+CD27+CD95- naive CD8+ T cells expressing CXCR3 (TNR3+). The chain joins TRBV29-1 to TRBJ2-3; TCRdb outputs TRBD2, but without DNA this stays unchecked. This clonotype was obtained from a human donor in good health. Some clones in this sample may be carry-over from other donors' samples. The chain's CDR3 is CSVNLGSPDTQYF.